This T cell receptor beta chain was recorded in a study of cytomegalovirus exposure and HLA in healthy donors. Turning to this clone: Its target is unknown.

Primers: 60 Vbeta forward and 13 Jbeta reverse. The method was immunoSEQ multiplex PCR; TCRdb's version includes in-frame clones alone and lacks a portion of them. The sample shows 25,000 to 30,000 clones, and roughly 0.74% sits with its ten largest clones. Germline V gene sequence: CDR1 LNHDA, CDR2 SQIVND (reference sequence). After removal of 3 bases from V and 6 bases from J, the junction contained 8 bases not matched to a gene. The CDR3 has 15 amino acids. The study's findings and limits: In an earlier analysis, most TCR beta V segments were productive about 87% or about 30% of the time.

V is TRBV19 and J is TRBJ2-1; 7 positions agree with TRBD1. The sequenced sample was PBMCs. This clonotype was obtained from a man aged 30 to 39 in good health and CMV-seronegative. The CDR3 DNA follows: TGTGCCAGTAGTATCCACAGGGGTACCTCCAATGAGCAGTTCTTC. Translated, it gives CASSIHRGTSNEQFF. The full variable domain, with the rest looked up from reference TRBV19 and TRBJ2-1, is DGGITQSPKYLFRKEGQNVTLSCEQNLNHDAMYWYRQDPGQGLRLIYYSQIVNDFQKGDIAEGYSVSREKKESFPLTVTSAQKNPTAFYLCASSIHRGTSNEQFFGPGTRLTVL.